Listed below are T cell receptor beta chains from one sample, sequenced in a study of regulatory and conventional T cells in RAG deficiency. Method: immunoSEQ multiplex PCR; TCRdb's copy keeps in-frame clones and lacks some. The sample holds 7,000 to 9,500 clones; about 94% are singletons and the top ten take 1.4% to 1.5%. The sequenced sample consisted of CD4+ effector T cells sorted from blood. The source of these receptors is a human donor with RAG deficiency presenting as severe combined immunodeficiency. Both conserved end residues are part of each CDR3. A D gene is named only where the DNA matches it firmly. Clone size is stated in some rows and not others, as once, few, many or a class when expanded.

d_gene,v_gene,abundance,j_gene,len,CDR3aa,CDR3nt
NA,TRBV7-2,once,TRBJ2-6,17,CASAPKARYSGANVLTF,TGTGCCAGCGCCCCTAAAGCCCGTTACTCTGGGGCCAACGTCCTGACTTTC
NA,TRBV7-2,once,TRBJ1-2,14,CASSVGLPNYGYTF,TGTGCCAGCAGCGTAGGGCTACCTAACTATGGCTACACCTTC
TRBD2,TRBV10-3,NA,TRBJ2-1,17,CAISDGGRAPLYNEQFF,TGTGCCATCAGTGATGGTGGGAGGGCCCCTCTCTACAATGAGCAGTTCTTC
NA,TRBV6-5,NA,TRBJ2-1,15,CASSYYRAPYNEQFF,TGTGCCAGCAGTTACTACAGGGCCCCCTACAATGAGCAGTTCTTC
NA,TRBV4-2,NA,TRBJ2-5,16,CASSRVTSNWQETQYF,TGTGCCAGCAGCCGCGTCACTAGCAACTGGCAAGAGACCCAGTACTTC
NA,TRBV4-2,NA,TRBJ2-3,14,CASSQDLTTDTQYF,TGTGCCAGCAGCCAAGACTTGACCACAGATACGCAGTATTTT
TRBD1,TRBV29-1,NA,TRBJ2-2,12,CSVGQGSGELFF,TGCAGCGTAGGACAGGGAAGCGGGGAGCTGTTTTTT
NA,TRBV15,once,TRBJ2-7,14,CATSRDQVSYEQYF,TGTGCCACCAGCAGAGATCAGGTTTCCTACGAGCAGTACTTC
NA,TRBV4-3,once,TRBJ2-1,15,CASSPRTDFYNEQFF,TGCGCCAGCAGCCCCAGGACTGACTTCTACAATGAGCAGTTCTTC
TRBD1,TRBV18,NA,TRBJ1-2,15,CASSPGTGDFYGYTF,TGTGCCAGCTCACCCGGGACAGGCGACTTTTATGGCTACACCTTC
NA,TRBV5-1,NA,TRBJ2-6,15,CASAILGSGANVLTF,TGCGCCAGCGCCATCTTAGGCTCTGGGGCCAACGTCCTGACTTTC
NA,TRBV20-1,NA,TRBJ1-2,11,CSALGGYGYTF,TGCAGTGCCCTTGGGGGCTATGGCTACACCTTC
TRBD1,TRBV5-4,NA,TRBJ2-5,15,CASSLVATGYETQYF,TGTGCCAGCAGCTTGGTTGCGACAGGGTATGAGACCCAGTACTTC
NA,TRBV7-2,NA,TRBJ2-5,13,CASSPGQKETQYF,TGTGCCAGCAGCCCGGGACAAAAAGAGACCCAGTACTTC
TRBD1,TRBV19,NA,TRBJ1-5,15,CASSMNQGAHQPQHF,TGTGCCAGTAGTATGAATCAGGGGGCCCATCAGCCCCAGCATTTT
NA,TRBV19,NA,TRBJ1-2,14,CASSIWLINYGYTF,TGTGCCAGTAGTATATGGCTGATCAACTATGGCTACACCTTC
NA,TRBV6-5,NA,TRBJ2-5,11,CASSRGGAQYF,TGTGCCAGCAGCCGCGGAGGGGCCCAGTACTTC
TRBD1,TRBV7-2,NA,TRBJ2-5,14,CASSYDRGTGTQYF,TGTGCCAGCAGCTACGACAGGGGGACGGGGACCCAGTACTTC
NA,TRBV5-4,NA,TRBJ1-1,16,CASSLGFSFMNTEAFF,TGTGCCAGCAGCTTGGGGTTCAGCTTTATGAACACTGAAGCTTTCTTT
NA,TRBV11-2,once,TRBJ1-1,13,CASSWGQNTEAFF,TGTGCCAGCAGCTGGGGACAGAACACTGAAGCTTTCTTT
NA,TRBV5-1,NA,TRBJ2-6,14,CASSLGAGANVLTF,TGCGCCAGCAGCTTGGGGGCCGGGGCCAACGTCCTGACTTTC
NA,TRBV5-1,NA,TRBJ2-2,14,CASSLGQNTGELFF,TGCGCCAGCAGCTTGGGACAGAACACCGGGGAGCTGTTTTTT
NA,TRBV5-4,NA,TRBJ1-6,16,CASSLPGGVYNSPLHF,TGTGCCAGCAGCTTGCCGGGGGGCGTCTATAATTCACCCCTCCACTTT
NA,TRBV28,NA,TRBJ2-2,15,CASSLWGGRTWELFF,TGTGCCAGCAGTTTATGGGGGGGGCGAACGTGGGAGCTGTTTTTT
NA,TRBV2,NA,TRBJ2-3,12,CASSRDTDTQYF,TGTGCCAGCAGTAGGGACACAGATACGCAGTATTTT
NA,TRBV2,NA,TRBJ2-5,13,CARRPRSGETQYF,TGTGCCAGAAGGCCTCGTTCTGGAGAGACCCAGTACTTC
NA,TRBV5-4,NA,TRBJ1-1,14,CASRGGGMGPEAFF,TGTGCCAGCAGGGGAGGGGGTATGGGCCCTGAAGCTTTCTTT
NA,TRBV4-2,once,TRBJ1-4,14,CASSQGGANEKLFF,TGTGCCAGCAGCCAAGGGGGCGCTAATGAAAAACTGTTTTTT
NA,TRBV28,NA,TRBJ2-7,15,CASSLSTGGLYEQYF,TGTGCCAGCAGTTTGAGCACAGGTGGTCTCTACGAGCAGTACTTC
TRBD1,TRBV7-2,NA,TRBJ2-2,14,CASSRTGGTGELFF,TGTGCCAGCAGCCGTACAGGGGGGACCGGGGAGCTGTTTTTT
NA,TRBV10-3,NA,TRBJ1-5,13,CAIRPTHNQPQHF,TGTGCCATCAGGCCAACCCACAATCAGCCCCAGCATTTT
TRBD1,TRBV5-1,NA,TRBJ2-5,15,CASSSGTGSQETQYF,TGCGCCAGCAGTTCCGGGACAGGGTCCCAAGAGACCCAGTACTTC
TRBD2,TRBV15,once,TRBJ2-3,16,CATSRDLAGGKDTQYF,TGTGCCACCAGCAGAGATCTGGCGGGGGGGAAAGATACGCAGTATTTT
NA,TRBV5-1,NA,TRBJ1-2,13,CASSLDGGGGYTF,TGCGCCAGCAGCTTGGATGGGGGCGGCGGCTACACCTTC
NA,TRBV4-1,NA,TRBJ1-2,12,CASSQESYGYTF,TGCGCCAGCAGCCAAGAGTCCTATGGCTACACCTTC
NA,TRBV30,NA,TRBJ2-6,13,CAWKSSGANVLTF,TGTGCCTGGAAAAGCTCTGGGGCCAACGTCCTGACTTTC
TRBD1,TRBV19,NA,TRBJ1-5,14,CATRGQGGNQPQHF,TGTGCCACCCGGGGACAGGGAGGCAATCAGCCCCAGCATTTT
NA,TRBV4-3,NA,TRBJ2-1,16,CASSQDSGSSYNEQFF,TGCGCCAGCAGCCAAGATTCAGGGAGCTCCTACAATGAGCAGTTCTTC
NA,TRBV18,once,TRBJ1-1,14,CASSPTDRDTEAFF,TGTGCCAGCTCACCTACGGACAGAGACACTGAAGCTTTCTTT
TRBD1,TRBV25-1,NA,TRBJ1-2,15,CASSEEGTGNYGYTF,TGTGCCAGCAGTGAAGAGGGGACAGGAAACTATGGCTACACCTTC
TRBD1,TRBV28,NA,TRBJ2-3,15,CASSLKQGATDTQYF,TGTGCCAGCAGTTTAAAACAGGGGGCGACAGATACGCAGTATTTT
NA,TRBV9,few,TRBJ1-2,13,CASSVVVNYGYTF,TGTGCCAGCAGCGTAGTAGTAAACTATGGCTACACCTTC
NA,TRBV5-1,NA,TRBJ2-5,16,CASSLGARGPPETQYF,TGCGCCAGCAGCTTAGGGGCGCGGGGACCCCCAGAGACCCAGTACTTC
NA,TRBV7-3,NA,TRBJ1-2,13,CASSLIRGYGYTF,TGTGCCAGCAGCTTAATAAGGGGCTATGGCTACACCTTC
NA,TRBV29-1,once,TRBJ1-5,13,CSVVTHSNQPQHF,TGCAGCGTTGTGACACATAGCAATCAGCCCCAGCATTTT
TRBD1,TRBV11-3,NA,TRBJ2-2,13,CASSVRGPGELFF,TGTGCCAGCAGCGTCAGGGGGCCCGGGGAGCTGTTTTTT
TRBD1,TRBV5-1,NA,TRBJ2-7,14,CASSFRQGAYEQYF,TGCGCCAGCAGCTTCCGACAGGGGGCATACGAGCAGTACTTC
TRBD1,TRBV4-1,NA,TRBJ1-4,15,CASSPYRGTNEKLFF,TGCGCCAGCAGCCCTTACAGGGGGACTAATGAAAAACTGTTTTTT
NA,TRBV15,NA,TRBJ2-3,12,CATSRDTDTQYF,TGTGCCACCAGCAGGGACACAGATACGCAGTATTTT
NA,TRBV5-1,once,TRBJ2-7,16,CASSHDEEVNIYEQYF,TGCGCCAGCAGCCACGACGAAGAGGTAAATATCTACGAGCAGTACTTC
NA,TRBV10-3,NA,TRBJ1-2,13,CAISEERFYGYTF,TGTGCCATCAGTGAAGAACGGTTCTATGGCTACACCTTC
NA,TRBV19,NA,TRBJ1-1,14,CASRRPQQNTEAFF,TGTGCCAGTAGGCGACCCCAACAGAACACTGAAGCTTTCTTT
NA,TRBV28,NA,TRBJ2-2,13,CASRMGVTGELFF,TGTGCCAGCAGAATGGGGGTCACCGGGGAGCTGTTTTTT
TRBD1,TRBV5-1,NA,TRBJ1-2,15,CASSLPGQGVGGYTF,TGCGCCAGCAGCTTGCCGGGACAGGGTGTTGGAGGCTACACCTTC